This entry concerns a single T cell receptor (beta chain). Its antigen remains undetermined. Per-base quality was not reported, and no clone a single base away is much larger than it. The record originates from a study of T cells in Graves' hyperthyroidism and ophthalmopathy (dated by TCRdb to about 2019). About the study as a whole: To identify TCR V-J signatures that set the groups apart, the researchers used a discovery cohort of 90 to 100 patients, made up of roughly 40 with Graves' ophthalmopathy and some 56 with stable Graves' hyperthyroidism. Prospective prediction of ophthalmopathy was tested in an independent validation cohort of 18 to 20 hyperthyroidism patients and some 17 patients who later progressed to ophthalmopathy. The roughly 100 discovery patients were randomly divided into training and test sets at a 7:3 ratio. The study also compared thyroid tissue and blood T-cell repertoires from five or six Graves' hyperthyroidism patients. After blood sampling, hyperthyroidism patients were treated with methimazole at a starting dose of 30 mg daily, and ophthalmopathy patients were treated with high-dose intravenous methylprednisolone. The paper reports TCR Vbeta CDR3 sequencing of 140 or so peripheral blood samples: over 40 ophthalmopathy, under 80 hyperthyroidism and around 17 progressor patients. What the research found in general, with its limitations: No statistical method was used to set the sample size in advance, and investigators knew the group allocation. Ophthalmopathy was separated from stable hyperthyroidism by a 13 V-J signature model, with approximately 85% sensitivity and around 81% specificity obtained in cross-validation and 80%/75% obtained in testing. Blood samples also contained most of the expanded thyroid clonotypes (frequency above 0.001), which suggests that blood repertoires may reflect thyroid immune responses. During validation, the model predicted progression to ophthalmopathy a median of about 6.5 months ahead of onset, with approximately 70% sensitivity and roughly 75% specificity.

Exclusion was applied to patients with uncontrolled infections, other autoimmune diseases, pregnancy or lactation. Diagnoses were established on the basis of clinical symptoms, serum thyroxine and TRAb, thyroid ultrasound, and orbital computed tomography. Total RNA was extracted using Trizol reagent, and RNA quality was assessed on an Agilent 2100 Bioanalyzer. TCR beta CDR3 regions were amplified from RNA transcripts. The TCR CDR3 was subjected to a first round of RT-PCR using the HTBI primer set and the Qiagen OneStep RT-PCR kit. Libraries were constructed in a second round of multiplex PCR, after which size selection and purification were performed. Sequencing of the libraries was done on an Illumina HiSeq2000 using paired-end 100 bp reads. The authors processed their data as follows. SOAPnuke was used to process the raw data, removing reads that contained adapters or uncalled bases, had a mean Phred below 15, or lacked an exact match to the constant primer or identifier. High-quality paired reads were merged using COPE v1.2.5, and each unique nucleotide sequence was defined as a clonotype. Clonotypes were aligned to IMGT TRBV, TRBD and TRBJ reference segments using MiTCR v1.1. The analysis included only V-J combinations with a frequency above 0.0001, which together covered 99% to 99.2% of the repertoires. A TCS score was defined as the ratio of F50 (clonal expansion) to E x V (chaos), with BLOSUM62-based TCRdist applied between CDR3 peptides within each V-J. Welch's t-statistics and random forest reduced 450 to 600 V-J features to roughly 13, which were used in a naive Bayes classifier (R e1071). Thyroid-blood repertoire similarity was quantified with the Morisita-Horn index. The public sequencing data were trimmed at Q25 with fastp and processed into clonotypes with MiXCR by TCRdb, which kept only in-frame beta chains. For every CDR3 protein sequence, its rows merge into one entry that carries the most common genes and DNA. TCRdb, not the original authors, processed these V and J calls. Here the sample has more than 500,000 distinct CDR3 sequences; 46% occur a single time. The biggest ten clones account for about 40% of the sample.

Reading the germline V gene gives CDR1 MGHDK and CDR2 SYGVNS. There are 15 amino acids in the CDR3, from cysteine to phenylalanine inclusive. Only CDR3 DNA remains: 45 bases, in frame from the first base. V was cut back by 2 bases and J by 8 bases, leaving a gap of 18 bases between them. The sample taken for sequencing was peripheral blood or thyroid tissue (not recorded which). Recombination joined TRBV25-1 with TRBJ1-1, with TRBD1 perhaps the D gene, on 5 matching bases. The clonotype comes from an adult woman with Graves' disease, either hyperthyroidism or ophthalmopathy (not recorded which). The DNA sequence reads TGTGCCAGCAGTGAACTGTTCGGGGGTCCCAAAGAAGCTTTCTTT. The translation is CASSELFGGPKEAFF.